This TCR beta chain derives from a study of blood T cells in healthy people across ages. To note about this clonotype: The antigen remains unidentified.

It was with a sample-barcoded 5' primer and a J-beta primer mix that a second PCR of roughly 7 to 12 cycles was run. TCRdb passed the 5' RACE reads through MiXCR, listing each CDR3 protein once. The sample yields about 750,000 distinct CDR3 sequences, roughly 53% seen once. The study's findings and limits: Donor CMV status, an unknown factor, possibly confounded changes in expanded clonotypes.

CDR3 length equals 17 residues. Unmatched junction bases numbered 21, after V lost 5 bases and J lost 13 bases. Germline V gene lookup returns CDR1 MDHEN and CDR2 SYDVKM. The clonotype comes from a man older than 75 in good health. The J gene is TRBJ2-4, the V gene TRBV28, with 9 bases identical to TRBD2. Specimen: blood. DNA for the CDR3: TGTGCCAGCAGTCCCCATTCGGCTAGCGGGGCCTCTGTGGAGCAGTACTTC. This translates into CASSPHSASGASVEQYF. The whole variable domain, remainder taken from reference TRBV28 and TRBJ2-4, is DVKVTQSSRYLVKRTGEKVFLECVQDMDHENMFWYRQDPGLGLRLIYFSYDVKMKEKGDIPEGYSVSREKKERFSLILESASTNQTSMYLCASSPHSASGASVEQYFGAGTRLSVL.